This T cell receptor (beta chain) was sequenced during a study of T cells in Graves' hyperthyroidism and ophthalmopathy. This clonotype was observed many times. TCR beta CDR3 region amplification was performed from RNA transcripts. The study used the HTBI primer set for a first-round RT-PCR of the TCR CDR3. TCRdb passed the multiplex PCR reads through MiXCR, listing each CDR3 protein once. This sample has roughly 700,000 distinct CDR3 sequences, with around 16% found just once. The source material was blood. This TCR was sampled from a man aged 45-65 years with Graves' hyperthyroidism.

CDR3 sequence reads: CASSLETYALETQYF. In DNA, the CDR3 is TGTGCCAGCAGCTTGGAGACCTACGCCCTAGAGACCCAGTACTTC. V is TRBV5-5 and J is TRBJ2-5; D not certain. Germline V CDR1 and CDR2: SGHKS, YYEKEE (reference sequence). Trimming cost V 0 bases and J 4 bases, with 13 bases left between them. This CDR3 has 15 residues. The full variable domain, in which reference TRBV5-5 and TRBJ2-5 provide the parts outside the CDR3, is DAGVTQSPTHLIKTRGQQVTLRCSPISGHKSVSWYQQVLGQGPQFIFQYYEKEERGRGNFPDRFSARQFPNYSSELNVNALLLGDSALYLCASSLETYALETQYFGPGTRLLVL.